The 21 T cell receptor beta chains listed next were all sequenced from one sample in a study of blood T cell repertoires in COVID-19. Sequenced by immunoSEQ multiplex PCR; TCRdb stores in-frame clones only, minus some. The sample lists around 190,000 clones, about 85% occurring once. The sequenced material came from peripheral blood. The receptors come from a woman aged 40 to 50 with COVID-19, enrolled during active disease.

This clone was observed a handful of times. The chain links TRBV19 to TRBJ1-2, with D perhaps TRBD1 (6 bases). Germline V gives CDR1 LNHDA, CDR2 SQIVND (reference sequence). The CDR3 totals 14 residues. Trimming stripped 4 bases from V and 4 bases from J, with 13 bases between. The CDR3 DNA follows: TGTGCCAGTAGTAACGACAGGTACCTCTATGGCTACACCTTC. This translates into CASSNDRYLYGYTF.

This rearrangement joins TRBV19 to TRBJ2-1, with a tentative D call TRBD2 (5 bases). The germline V and J ends were trimmed by 1 base and 7 bases, with 17 bases remaining between them. CDR3 size: 16 residues. From germline, CDR1 is LNHDA and CDR2 SQIVND (reference sequence). CDR3 DNA: TGTGCCAGTAGTATAGGGTCAGGAGGATTCCTTAATGAGCAGTTCTTC. Translating gives CASSIGSGGFLNEQFF.

The chain links TRBV5-1 to TRBJ2-7; no reliable D call. The CDR3 has 16 residues. Trimming shortened V by 0 bases and J by 1 base, and 14 bases separated the two germline ends. Germline V gene lookup returns CDR1 SGHRS and CDR2 YFSETQ. CDR3 nucleotide sequence: TGCGCCAGCAGCTTGGATCCGGCCCAGGCTTCCTACGAGCAGTACTTC. Protein product: CASSLDPAQASYEQYF. Together with reference TRBV5-1 and TRBJ2-7, the CDR3 gives the full variable domain: KAGVTQTPRYLIKTRGQQVTLSCSPISGHRSVSWYQQTPGQGLQFLFEYFSETQRNKGNFPGRFSGRQFSNSRSEMNVSTLELGDSALYLCASSLDPAQASYEQYFGPGTRLTVT.

The gene calls are TRBV20-1 and TRBJ2-7; a weak D match, TRBD1 (6 bases). The V and J ends lost 6 bases and 2 bases respectively, with 17 bases between them. The CDR3 is made up of 14 amino acids. Germline V gene sequence: CDR1 DFQATT, CDR2 SNEGSKA (reference sequence). In DNA, the CDR3 is TGCAGTGCAAGTCGGGACACCTCTGCCTACGAGCAGTACTTC. Its protein product is CSASRDTSAYEQYF.

This sequence joins TRBV3-1 (or the pseudogene TRBV3-2) and TRBJ1-6; D is perhaps TRBD1 (6 bases). The CDR3 contains 13 residues. Trimming took off 4 bases at V and 10 bases at J, with 11 bases between the two ends. Germline V gene sequence: CDR1 LGHDT, CDR2 YNNKEL (reference sequence). CDR3 region: CASSPRQESPLHF. The CDR3 DNA reads TGTGCCAGCAGCCCTCGACAGGAATCACCCCTCCACTTT.

The rearrangement uses TRBV20-1 and TRBJ2-2, with D hard to call. The CDR3 loop spans 11 amino acids. Trimming took off 6 bases at V and 5 bases at J, with 7 bases between the two ends. The germline V gene encodes CDR1 DFQATT and CDR2 SNEGSKA (reference sequence). CDR3 DNA sequence: TGCAGTGCCCAGAGGACCGGGGAGCTGTTTTTT. As protein: CSAQRTGELFF.

The chain employs TRBV5-1 and TRBJ1-2, with 10 bases fitting TRBD1. Germline CDR1 is SGHRS and CDR2 is YFSETQ. The CDR3 is 15 amino acids. V was pared by 4 bases and J by 0 bases, with 3 bases of the junction left unmatched. The CDR3, as DNA: TGCGCCAGCAGCCGGGACAGGGGATCTAACTATGGCTACACCTTC. Amino acids: CASSRDRGSNYGYTF.

The V call is TRBV5-1, the J call TRBJ2-3; 13 positions agree with TRBD2. Germline CDR1 reads SGHRS; CDR2 reads YFSETQ. The CDR3 extends over 17 amino acids. V dropped 1 base and J dropped 2; count of bases not matched to a gene: 4. As DNA, the CDR3 is TGCGCCAGCAGCTTGAGGACTAGCGGGGGACCCACAGATACGCAGTATTTT. It specifies CASSLRTSGGPTDTQYF.

The V call is TRBV27, the J call TRBJ1-2, with D perhaps TRBD1 (5 bases). Between the trimmed V and J ends, which lost 3 bases and 7 bases, there was a span of 15 bases. From germline, CDR1 is MNHEY and CDR2 SMNVEV (reference sequence). The CDR3 consists of 14 residues. The CDR3 loop reads CASSFRQGNGGYTF. The CDR3 DNA sequence: TGTGCCAGCAGTTTCCGGCAGGGAAATGGTGGCTACACCTTC.

This clone turned up a few times. The rearrangement uses TRBV4-1 and TRBJ2-1, with 10 bases identical to TRBD1. The V gene's germline CDR1 is MGHRA and CDR2 YSYEKL. The CDR3 totals 12 residues. V trimming: 0 bases; J trimming: 14 bases; junction bases outside the gene matches: 1. CDR3 amino acids: CASSQETGGKFF. CDR3 DNA sequence: TGCGCCAGCAGCCAAGAGACAGGGGGCAAGTTCTTC.

This clone has only a few counts. The chain uses TRBV7-2 and TRBJ1-2; D remains ambiguous. The CDR3 is made up of 14 amino acids. Trimming cost V 1 base and J 0 bases, with 6 bases left between them. Germline V gene sequence: CDR1 SGHTA, CDR2 FQGNSA. This CDR3 reads CASSLGGPNYGYTF. The CDR3 bases are TGTGCCAGCAGCTTAGGAGGTCCTAACTATGGCTACACCTTC.

This chain uses TRBV6-5 with TRBJ1-5, with D possibly TRBD1 on 6 matching bases. V was cut by 6 bases and J by 5 bases, with 14 bases left in between. The germline CDR1 and CDR2 sequences are MNHEY and SVGAGI. This CDR3 contains 14 residues. The CDR3: CASRGVAGDQPQHF. CDR3 coding DNA: TGTGCCAGCAGGGGGGTGGCAGGGGATCAGCCCCAGCATTTT.

The rearrangement joins TRBV2 to TRBJ2-1, with 8 bases lining up with TRBD2. This CDR3 comprises 13 residues. V trimming: 10 bases; J trimming: 1 base; junction bases outside the gene matches: 3. The germline gives CDR1 SNHLY, CDR2 FYNNEI. This CDR3 is CAKGLASYNEQFF. CDR3 sequence (DNA): TGTGCCAAAGGACTAGCTTCCTACAATGAGCAGTTCTTC.

The gene calls are TRBV9 and TRBJ2-3; D uncertain. The V gene lost 0 bases and the J gene lost 0 bases, with 14 bases spanning the gap. The length of the CDR3 is 17 residues. Germline-derived CDR1 and CDR2 are SGDLS and YYNGEE. CDR3 coding DNA: TGTGCCAGCAGCGTAGACCAACCTATACTAAGCACAGATACGCAGTATTTT. Translating it yields CASSVDQPILSTDTQYF.

This rearrangement joins TRBV10-3 to TRBJ2-1; TRBD1 might be the D (6 bases). From germline, CDR1 is ENHRY and CDR2 SYGVKD. CDR3 size: 13 residues. V lost 0 bases and J lost 7, with 7 bases in between. CDR3 protein: CAISESQGNEQFF. The CDR3 bases are TGTGCCATCAGTGAGTCGCAGGGGAATGAGCAGTTCTTC.

The chain joins TRBV27 to TRBJ2-3; possibly TRBD1 for D (6 bases). V gave up 3 bases and J gave up 2 bases, with 24 bases separating them. The CDR3 is made up of 19 amino acids. The germline V gene encodes CDR1 MNHEY and CDR2 SMNVEV (reference sequence). In nucleotides, the CDR3 is TGTGCCAGCAGTTTTTTCCCGATGCTGACAGGAGTCCCCACAGATACGCAGTATTTT. It specifies CASSFFPMLTGVPTDTQYF.

The J gene is TRBJ2-5, the V gene TRBV15; D is possibly TRBD2 (7 bases). Germline V gene lookup returns CDR1 LNHNV and CDR2 YYDKDF (reference sequence). Trimming took 1 base from V and 6 from J, leaving 12 bases between them. The CDR3 sequence is 14 residues long. The DNA of the CDR3 is TGTGCCACCAGCAGAGGCGGGGGCCGACAGACCCAGTACTTC. This encodes CATSRGGGRQTQYF.

The chain links TRBV29-1 to TRBJ2-2; the match to TRBD1 covers 7 bases. V was pared by 6 bases and J by 3 bases, with 7 bases of the junction left unmatched. Per germline, CDR1 SQVTM and CDR2 ANQGSEA. There are 14 residues in the CDR3. The chain's CDR3 is CSVSGTAYTGELFF. The CDR3 DNA reads as TGCAGCGTGTCCGGGACAGCTTACACCGGGGAGCTGTTTTTT.

This clone was seen more than once but under ten times. The V call is TRBV5-5, the J call TRBJ1-5, with a weak D call TRBD1 (6 bases). The CDR3 is 15 amino acids. In germline, CDR1 is SGHKS, CDR2 YYEKEE (reference sequence). V was clipped by 1 base and J by 7 bases, with 15 bases between them. In nucleotides, the CDR3 is TGTGCCAGCAGCTTGATAGGGGGACAAAACCAGCCCCAGCATTTT. This gives the protein CASSLIGGQNQPQHF. Full variable domain (rest looked up from reference TRBV5-5 and TRBJ1-5): DAGVTQSPTHLIKTRGQQVTLRCSPISGHKSVSWYQQVLGQGPQFIFQYYEKEERGRGNFPDRFSARQFPNYSSELNVNALLLGDSALYLCASSLIGGQNQPQHFGDGTRLSIL.

Comments on this clone: Additional DNA sequences in this sample encode the identical CDR3. The chain employs TRBV18 and TRBJ1-1; 10 nucleotides agree with TRBD1. There are 16 residues in the CDR3. Germline V lookup: CDR1 KGHSH, CDR2 LQKENI. The trim removed 3 bases at V and 2 bases at J, leaving 6 bases unmatched. The CDR3: CASSPGTGALNTEAFF. The CDR3 DNA follows: TGTGCCAGCTCACCCGGGACAGGGGCCCTCAACACTGAAGCTTTCTTT.

The V and J genes are TRBV19 and TRBJ1-1; 8 bases align to TRBD1. CDR1 and CDR2 (germline): LNHDA, SQIVND (reference sequence). With 2 bases clipped from V and 6 bases from J, the junction kept 2 bases outside the gene matches. The CDR3 sequence is 13 residues long. The CDR3 reads CASSITGGAEAFF. The CDR3 bases are TGTGCCAGTAGTATAACAGGGGGGGCTGAAGCTTTCTTT.